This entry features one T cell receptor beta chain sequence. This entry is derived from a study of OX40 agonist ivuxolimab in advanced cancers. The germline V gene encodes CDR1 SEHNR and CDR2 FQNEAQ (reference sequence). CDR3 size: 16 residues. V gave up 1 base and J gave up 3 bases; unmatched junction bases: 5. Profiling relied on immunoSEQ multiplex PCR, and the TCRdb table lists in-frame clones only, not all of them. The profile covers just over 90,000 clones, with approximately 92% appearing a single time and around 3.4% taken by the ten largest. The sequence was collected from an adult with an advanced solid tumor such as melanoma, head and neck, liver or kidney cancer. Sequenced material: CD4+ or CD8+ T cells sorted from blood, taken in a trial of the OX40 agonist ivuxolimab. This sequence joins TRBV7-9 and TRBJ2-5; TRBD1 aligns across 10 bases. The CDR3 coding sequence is TGTGCCAGCAGCTTAGGACAGGGGGCGAGGGAAGAGACCCAGTACTTC. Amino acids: CASSLGQGAREETQYF.